This section outlines one T cell receptor beta chain sequence together with its context. The antigen it binds to is not known. Base qualities are not at hand, and no much larger clone is one base apart. From the cysteine through the phenylalanine, the CDR3 covers 15 amino acids. Just CDR3 DNA is preserved here, 45 bases in frame from base 1. The V end loses 2 bases and the J end loses 3 bases, and a stretch of 13 bases separates them. CDR1 ENHRY and CDR2 SYGVKD were looked up in the germline V gene. Another Seattle source contributed samples from volunteer blood donors who had recovered from COVID-19. The collaborating institutions used their own protocols to collect whole blood in K2EDTA tubes. For TCRbeta analysis, collaborator samples were shipped as frozen whole blood, as isolated PBMCs, or as DNA extracted from either sample type. This entry belongs to a study of blood T cell repertoires in COVID-19 (dated by TCRdb to 2018 to 2021). General notes on the study: Samples from collaborators originated in the United States, Italy and Spain and spanned both the acute and convalescent phases of COVID-19. The sample metadata nearly always contained a de-identified subject ID, COVID-19 status, age in years and sex. The repertoires were released in a freely available public database intended as a resource for research on the immune response to SARS-CoV-2. Subjects who had been exposed to COVID-19, were actively infected with it, or had recovered from it provided the deeply sampled blood TCRbeta repertoires that made up the dataset. Where available, HLA class I and class II types were obtained from metadata supplied by the sample provider rather than from assay-based typing. The prospective study material was composed of cDNA or gDNA derived from T cells, B-cell-depleted T cells, or PBMCs. Samples came from the ongoing ImmuneRACE study (first 160 participants) plus 1,254 subjects from 6 global collaborators. On the study overall, not on this receptor specifically: The amount of clinical and demographic metadata varied by source and participant and was provided uncurated.

TCRbeta CDR3 regions were amplified from genomic DNA using the immunoSEQ Assay, a bias-controlled multiplex PCR. The paper's processing steps were these. The number of nucleated cells in each sample was estimated from the amplification of reference gene primers within the assay. Sequence reads were collapsed and filtered to measure the absolute abundance of every unique TCRbeta CDR3 rearrangement. For each sample, productive Simpson clonality was calculated as the square root of Simpson's diversity index over productive rearrangements. TCRdb took over this immuneACCESS table, retaining in-frame rearrangements with V and J assigned. Such tables are incomplete; in checked studies, under half of the missing clones stem from an unresolved V gene, and the remainder is unexplained. V and J calls and clone size follow that table, whereas D and trimming were derived from the DNA. The sample yields hundreds of thousands of clones; around 88% were counted once. The top ten constitute 6.9% of the sample.

Sequencing was done on a sample of peripheral blood. The sequence links TRBV10-3 to TRBJ2-5; tentative D gene TRBD1, with 5 bases matching. This sequence was found in a woman aged 25 to 39 who had recovered from COVID-19. The DNA reads as follows: TGTGCCATCAGTGAGAAGGGGTTGGCGAAAGAGACCCAGTACTTC. This yields the protein CAISEKGLAKETQYF.